These 28 T cell receptor beta chains were sequenced from one sample in a study of T cell responses to AZD1222 COVID-19 vaccine. The protocol was immunoSEQ multiplex PCR, while the TCRdb copy is restricted to in-frame clones and leaves out a portion. The data show some 190,000 clones, roughly 94% seen once. This material consisted of peripheral blood, taken 28 days after the second dose of the MenACWY control vaccine. The source is an adult who received the MenACWY meningococcal vaccine as a control.

The chain recombines TRBV5-4 with TRBJ1-1; D may be TRBD1 (6 bases). This CDR3 region has 13 residues. V lost 7 bases, J lost 0 bases, and 10 bases lay in between. Germline loops: CDR1 SGHNT, CDR2 YYREEE (reference sequence). As DNA, the CDR3 is TGTGCCAGCGGACAGTACATGAACACTGAAGCTTTCTTT. Residues: CASGQYMNTEAFF.

This chain joins TRBV9 and TRBJ1-4; D possibly corresponds to TRBD1 (5 bases). The CDR3 has 15 residues. V was cut by 0 bases and J by 7 bases, with 13 bases left in between. The germline V gene encodes CDR1 SGDLS and CDR2 YYNGEE. CDR3 amino acids: CASSVAGGVVEKLFF. CDR3 sequence (DNA): TGTGCCAGCAGCGTAGCCGGGGGGGTGGTTGAAAAACTGTTTTTT.

The gene calls are TRBV12-3 or TRBV12-4 and TRBJ2-1; D gene ambiguous. V gave up 3 bases and J gave up 3 bases, with 6 bases separating them. This CDR3 has 13 amino acids. Written as DNA, the CDR3 is TGTGCCAGCAGTTTGCCAGTCTACAATGAGCAGTTCTTC. Translated, it gives CASSLPVYNEQFF.

The chain joins TRBV29-1 to TRBJ2-2; 10 bases match TRBD2. The germline gives CDR1 SQVTM, CDR2 ANQGSEA. With V trimmed by 5 bases and J by 3 bases, 6 bases remained unmatched. The CDR3 is 15 amino acids. The CDR3 loop reads CSVTGGLAYTGELFF. As DNA, the CDR3 is TGCAGCGTTACCGGGGGACTAGCGTACACCGGGGAGCTGTTTTTT.

This clone was observed a single time. This rearrangement joins TRBV19 to TRBJ1-1, with D unresolved. Germline assignment: CDR1 LNHDA and CDR2 SQIVND (reference sequence). The V and J ends lost 5 bases and 3 bases respectively, with 10 bases between them. The CDR3 is 13 residues long. This chain's CDR3 is CASSADGDTEAFF. The CDR3 nucleotides read TGTGCCAGTAGTGCGGACGGGGACACTGAAGCTTTCTTT.

The V gene is TRBV28, the J gene TRBJ1-4, with unresolved D. This CDR3 is 12 amino acids long. Per the germline V gene, CDR1 is MDHEN and CDR2 is SYDVKM. V lost 8 bases and J lost 8, with 12 bases in between. The CDR3 protein is CASESANEKLFF. The DNA for the CDR3 is TGTGCCAGCGAGTCAGCCAACGAAAAACTGTTTTTT.

J is TRBJ2-5 and V is TRBV2, with 9 bases aligning to TRBD1. V lost 2 bases, J lost 5 bases, and 6 bases stayed unmatched. The CDR3 runs to 15 residues. CDR1 and CDR2 from the germline V gene are SNHLY and FYNNEI. CDR3 sequence: CASSERRDRVETQYF. The CDR3 DNA reads TGTGCCAGCAGTGAAAGGAGGGACAGGGTTGAGACCCAGTACTTC.

CDR3 protein: CASSLAGNHEQFF. The CDR3 DNA sequence: TGTGCCAGCAGCTTAGCTGGCAATCATGAGCAGTTCTTC. The chain is built from TRBV7-2 and TRBJ2-1; the D is unclear. V was cut by 0 bases and J by 8 bases, with 8 bases left in between. CDR3 size: 13 residues. Looked up from germline, CDR1 is SGHTA and CDR2 is FQGNSA.

The rearrangement links TRBV5-4 to TRBJ2-4; no reliable D call. CDR1 and CDR2 from the germline V gene are SGHNT and YYREEE (reference sequence). This CDR3 is built from 13 residues. V was pared by 4 bases and J by 2 bases, with 7 bases between. The CDR3 loop reads CASSLDTKNIQYF. CDR3 nucleotides: TGTGCCAGCAGCCTCGACACCAAAAACATTCAGTACTTC.

The V call is TRBV7-9, the J call TRBJ2-3; a weak D match, TRBD2 (6 bases). The V end lost 8 bases, the J end lost 8 bases, and 14 bases lay between the germline ends. Germline V gene sequence: CDR1 SEHNR, CDR2 FQNEAQ (reference sequence). CDR3 size: 12 residues. The CDR3 DNA reads as TGTGCCAGCCTAAGCGGGTCAGGTACGCAGTATTTT. Its translation is CASLSGSGTQYF.

The chain uses TRBV30 and TRBJ1-2; D is uncertain. Germline CDR1 and CDR2: GTSNPN and SVGIG (reference sequence). The V gene lost 4 bases and the J gene lost 2 bases, with 11 bases spanning the gap. The length of the CDR3 is 13 residues. The CDR3 nucleotides read TGTGCCTGGACTGAGAATACCAACTATGGCTACACCTTC. Its protein is CAWTENTNYGYTF.

The V gene is TRBV5-1, the J gene TRBJ2-2; D not certain. The germline gives CDR1 SGHRS, CDR2 YFSETQ. The CDR3 is 16 amino acids. Trimming shortened V by 4 bases and J by 1 base, and 14 bases separated the two germline ends. This CDR3 is CASSPPSRQNTGELFF. The CDR3, as DNA: TGCGCCAGCAGCCCGCCGTCGAGGCAGAACACCGGGGAGCTGTTTTTT. Full variable domain (outside the CDR3, taken from reference TRBV5-1 and TRBJ2-2): KAGVTQTPRYLIKTRGQQVTLSCSPISGHRSVSWYQQTPGQGLQFLFEYFSETQRNKGNFPGRFSGRQFSNSRSEMNVSTLELGDSALYLCASSPPSRQNTGELFFGEGSRLTVL.

This clone has only one observation. This chain uses TRBV6-1 with TRBJ2-7; no clear D gene. The CDR3 totals 14 residues. Germline CDR1 and CDR2: MNHNS and SASEGT. V gave up 2 bases and J gave up 2 bases, with 10 bases separating them. CDR3 protein: CASSEIGGAYEQYF. The CDR3 DNA reads as TGTGCCAGCAGTGAAATAGGTGGGGCCTACGAGCAGTACTTC.

The V call is TRBV30, the J call TRBJ1-2; 7 bases fit TRBD1. This CDR3 region has 11 residues. CDR1 is GTSNPN, CDR2 SVGIG, per germline (reference sequence). The V segment lost 7 bases and the J segment 8 bases; nucleotides outside the gene matches: 7. The CDR3 loop reads CASNRGWGYTF. The CDR3 DNA sequence: TGTGCCTCAAACAGGGGCTGGGGCTACACCTTC.

The chain links TRBV27 to TRBJ1-1, with 8 bases fitting TRBD1. J was trimmed by 1 base and V by 6 bases; bases with no gene match: 4. The CDR3 spans 14 residues. Germline CDR1 and CDR2: MNHEY and SMNVEV (reference sequence). The CDR3 loop is CASRRRGPNTEAFF. CDR3 DNA: TGTGCCAGCAGACGCAGGGGGCCGAACACTGAAGCTTTCTTT.

The rearrangement uses TRBV19 and TRBJ2-1; 7 nucleotides agree with TRBD2. Per germline, CDR1 LNHDA and CDR2 SQIVND (reference sequence). CDR3 length: 14 residues. J was trimmed by 4 bases and V by 6 bases; bases with no gene match: 6. The CDR3 here is CASSAGVGYNEQFF. Written as DNA, the CDR3 is TGTGCCAGTAGCGCGGGAGTGGGGTACAATGAGCAGTTCTTC. The full variable domain, in which reference TRBV19 and TRBJ2-1 provide the parts outside the CDR3, is DGGITQSPKYLFRKEGQNVTLSCEQNLNHDAMYWYRQDPGQGLRLIYYSQIVNDFQKGDIAEGYSVSREKKESFPLTVTSAQKNPTAFYLCASSAGVGYNEQFFGPGTRLTVL.

This chain uses TRBV10-3 with TRBJ2-5; a possible D gene is TRBD1 (6 bases). The CDR3 has 15 residues. Deletions cut 4 bases from V and 4 bases from J, with 16 bases between. The V gene's germline CDR1 is ENHRY and CDR2 SYGVKD. CDR3: CAISVGSRGPETQYF. CDR3 in DNA: TGTGCCATCAGTGTGGGCTCCAGGGGACCAGAGACCCAGTACTTC.

This clone was detected once. The chain carries TRBV6-5 and TRBJ2-7; no clear D. Germline V CDR1 and CDR2: MNHEY, SVGAGI. This CDR3 has 12 residues. Trimming cost V 9 bases and J 7 bases, with 16 bases left between them. For the CDR3, the DNA is TGTGCCAGTTTAACCCAAGCGAGTGAGCAGTACTTC. Protein sequence: CASLTQASEQYF.

This clone appeared a single time. The V call is TRBV2, the J call TRBJ2-7; D might be TRBD1 (6 bases). Germline assignment: CDR1 SNHLY and CDR2 FYNNEI. V was clipped by 8 bases and J by 6 bases, with 17 bases between them. This CDR3 spans 13 amino acids. CDR3 bases: TGTGCCAGCGGGCGGACAGTCGATGTCGAGCAGTACTTC. Encoded protein: CASGRTVDVEQYF.

The chain has TRBV30 and TRBJ1-2, with D possibly TRBD1 on 5 matching bases. The CDR3 has 13 amino acids. Looked up from germline, CDR1 is GTSNPN and CDR2 is SVGIG (reference sequence). The ends were cut back, 2 bases at V and 2 bases at J, with 9 bases in the middle. The CDR3 nucleotides are TGTGCCTGGAGTAGGGAGGGGAACTATGGCTACACCTTC. This codes for CAWSREGNYGYTF.

The V call is TRBV7-3, the J call TRBJ2-2, with 7 bases identical to TRBD2. CDR1 is SGHTA and CDR2 is FQGTGA in the germline V gene. After removal of 5 bases from V and 6 bases from J, the junction contained 9 bases not matched to a gene. The CDR3 has 15 residues. In DNA, the CDR3 is TGTGCCAGCAGCCAAACGACTAGCCCACCCGGGGAGCTGTTTTTT. The encoded protein is CASSQTTSPPGELFF.

The chain joins TRBV19 to TRBJ2-1; TRBD2 matches 13 bases. J was trimmed by 6 bases and V by 2 bases; bases with no gene match: 1. This CDR3 comprises 15 residues. Germline V CDR1 and CDR2: LNHDA, SQIVND (reference sequence). The chain's CDR3 is CASSIRTSGSNEQFF. The CDR3 DNA is TGTGCCAGTAGTATACGGACTAGCGGGAGCAATGAGCAGTTCTTC.

This sequence joins TRBV5-8 and TRBJ1-4, with D maybe TRBD1 (5 bases). Germline-derived CDR1 and CDR2 are SGHTS and YDEGEE. The CDR3 loop spans 14 amino acids. V was trimmed by 0 bases and J by 8 bases, leaving 11 bases between them. The CDR3 DNA reads as TGTGCCAGCAGCTTGGTATCCGGGGGAGAAAAACTGTTTTTT. It translates to CASSLVSGGEKLFF.

V and J are TRBV21-1 and TRBJ2-1; the table's D call, TRBD2, has no DNA check behind it. TRBV21-1 is flagged as a pseudogene. The CDR3 is 17 residues long. The CDR3 region has the DNA TGTGCCAGCACCCCCGTGGCAGGGAGGGGGACGGACAATGAGCAGTTCTTC. Translation: CASTPVAGRGTDNEQFF.

The chain recombines TRBV7-9 with TRBJ1-1, with D possibly being TRBD1 (6 bases). Between the trimmed V and J ends, which lost 3 bases and 1 base, there was a span of 9 bases. The CDR3 covers 14 residues. CDR1 is SEHNR and CDR2 is FQNEAQ in the germline V gene (reference sequence). The CDR3 sequence: CASSFGGQNTEAFF. The DNA for the CDR3 is TGTGCCAGCAGCTTCGGGGGACAGAACACTGAAGCTTTCTTT.

The genes are TRBV30 and TRBJ1-2, with TRBD1 as a possible D gene (6 bases). The CDR3 length is 12 residues. From germline, CDR1 is GTSNPN and CDR2 SVGIG (reference sequence). V dropped 1 base and J dropped 11 bases, with 14 bases sitting between them. The CDR3 protein is CAWSAWDQGYTF. The DNA for the CDR3 is TGTGCCTGGAGTGCCTGGGACCAGGGGTACACCTTC.

The J gene is TRBJ2-4, the V gene TRBV4-2; no definite D call. Looked up from germline, CDR1 is LGHNA and CDR2 is YNFKEQ. This CDR3 is built from 14 residues. V lost 1 base to trimming and J lost 9 bases, with 13 bases between them. CDR3 amino acids: CASSQVGQNGIQYF. CDR3 nucleotide sequence: TGTGCCAGCAGCCAAGTAGGCCAAAACGGCATTCAGTACTTC.

The chain links TRBV9 to TRBJ2-2; 9 bases fit TRBD1. CDR1 is SGDLS, CDR2 YYNGEE, per germline. V trimming: 5 bases; J trimming: 6 bases; junction bases outside the gene matches: 8. The CDR3 runs to 15 residues. The CDR3 DNA reads as TGTGCCAGCAGTGGACAGGGGAAGGGGCCCGGGGAGCTGTTTTTT. It is translated as CASSGQGKGPGELFF.